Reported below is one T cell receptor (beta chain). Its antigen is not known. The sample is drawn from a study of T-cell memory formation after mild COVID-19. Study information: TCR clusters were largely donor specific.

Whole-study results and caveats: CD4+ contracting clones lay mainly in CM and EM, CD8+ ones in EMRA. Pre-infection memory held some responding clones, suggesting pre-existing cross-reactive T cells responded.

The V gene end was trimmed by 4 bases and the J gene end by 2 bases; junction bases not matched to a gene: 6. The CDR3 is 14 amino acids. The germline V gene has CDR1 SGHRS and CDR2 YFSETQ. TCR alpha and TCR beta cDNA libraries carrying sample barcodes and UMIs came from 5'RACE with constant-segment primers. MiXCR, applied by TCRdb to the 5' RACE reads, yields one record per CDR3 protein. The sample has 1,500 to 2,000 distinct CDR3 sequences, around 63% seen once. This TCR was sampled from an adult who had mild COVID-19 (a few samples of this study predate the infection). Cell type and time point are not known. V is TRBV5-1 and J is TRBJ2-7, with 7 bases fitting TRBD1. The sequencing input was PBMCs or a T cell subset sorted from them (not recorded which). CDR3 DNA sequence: TGCGCCAGCAGCCCGACAGGGCCCACCTACGAGCAGTACTTC. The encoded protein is CASSPTGPTYEQYF.